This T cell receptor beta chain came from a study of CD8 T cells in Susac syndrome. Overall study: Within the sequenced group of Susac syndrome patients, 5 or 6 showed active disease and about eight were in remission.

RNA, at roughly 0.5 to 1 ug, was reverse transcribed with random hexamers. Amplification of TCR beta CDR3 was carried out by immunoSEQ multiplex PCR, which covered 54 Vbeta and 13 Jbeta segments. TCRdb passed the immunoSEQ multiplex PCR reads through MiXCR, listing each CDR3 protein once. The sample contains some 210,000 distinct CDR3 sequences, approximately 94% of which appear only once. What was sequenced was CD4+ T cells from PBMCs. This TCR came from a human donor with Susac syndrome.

CDR3 loop: CASSFRDRDGQPQHF. CDR3 sequence (DNA): TGTGCCAGCAGCTTCCGGGACAGGGACGGGCAGCCCCAGCATTTT. The chain links TRBV5-6 to TRBJ1-5; 9 positions agree with TRBD1. The CDR3 has 15 amino acids. Trimming removed 2 bases from V and 7 bases from J; junction bases left unmatched: 7. CDR1 is SGHDT and CDR2 is YYEEEE in the germline V gene.